This TCR beta chain came from a study of T-cell memory formation after mild COVID-19. Turning to the study itself: TCR clusters largely stayed donor specific. Study-wide results and limits: CD4+ contracting clones were mainly CM and EM; CD8+ ones, EMRA. Cross-reactive memory seemingly joined, as some responding clones were found in pre-infection memory.

TCR alpha and TCR beta cDNA libraries carrying sample barcodes and UMIs were produced by 5'RACE using constant-segment primers. Via MiXCR, TCRdb re-called the 5' RACE reads, giving one row per CDR3 protein. The sample consists of 580,000 or so distinct CDR3 sequences, around 16% of them appearing once. The CDR3 covers 17 residues. V gave up 3 bases and J gave up 3 bases; unmatched junction bases: 4. CDR1 is KGHDR and CDR2 is SFDVKD in the germline V gene. This clonotype has only a few counts. Its specificity is not known. The V gene is TRBV24-1, the J gene TRBJ2-5, with 15 bases that match TRBD2. The sequence was collected from an adult woman who had mild COVID-19 (a few samples of this study predate the infection). Cell type and time point are not known. The sequenced sample was PBMCs or a T cell subset sorted from them (not recorded which). Here the CDR3 DNA reads TGTGCCACCAGTGATCGGACTAGCGGGGGGGCGGAAGAGACCCAGTACTTC. Translating gives CATSDRTSGGAEETQYF.